Listed below are T cell receptor beta chains from one sample, sequenced in a study of T cells in Graves' hyperthyroidism and ophthalmopathy. TCRdb re-analysed the multiplex PCR reads in MiXCR, keeping a single row per CDR3 protein. Of hundreds of thousands of distinct CDR3 sequences detected, about 18% appear once; the ten largest clones hold around two fifths. The material sequenced was blood. These receptor sequences come from a man aged 35-49 years with Graves' hyperthyroidism. Each CDR3 is given with its conserved first and last residue. A D gene is named only where the DNA matches it firmly. Not all rows give a size; the values are once, few, many and, for expanded clones, a class.

d_call	clone_size	j_call	v_call	cdr3_aa	cdr3_nt
TRBD2	-	TRBJ2-3	TRBV7-2	CASSLILAGGQDTQYF	TGTGCCAGCAGCTTAATACTAGCGGGGGGGCAAGATACGCAGTATTTT
TRBD2	few	TRBJ2-5	TRBV2	CASSPTSGKRTQYF	TGTGCCAGCAGCCCTACTAGCGGCAAGAGAACCCAGTACTTC
TRBD2	few	TRBJ2-7	TRBV7-2	CASSRLAGGDYEQYF	TGTGCCAGCAGCCGACTAGCGGGGGGGGACTACGAGCAGTACTTC
TRBD1	many	TRBJ2-1	TRBV2	CASKIGTAEQFF	TGTGCCAGCAAGATCGGGACAGCTGAGCAGTTCTTC
TRBD1	many	TRBJ2-1	TRBV2	CASSFPGQGANEQFF	TGTGCCAGCAGTTTTCCGGGACAGGGGGCAAATGAGCAGTTCTTC
TRBD2	-	TRBJ2-7	TRBV12-3/TRBV12-4	CASSFRYLSGGTDYEQYF	TGTGCCAGCAGTTTTCGGTATCTTAGCGGGGGTACCGACTACGAGCAGTACTTC
TRBD1	many	TRBJ2-1	TRBV7-9	CASSLPSGQGIGNEQFF	TGTGCCAGCAGCCTACCCTCGGGACAGGGTATCGGCAATGAGCAGTTCTTC
TRBD1	many	TRBJ1-5	TRBV20-1	CSVRTGDQPQHF	TGCAGTGTCCGGACAGGCGATCAGCCCCAGCATTTT
-	-	TRBJ2-1	TRBV28	CASGRRSDKFF	TGTGCCAGCGGTCGACGTAGTGATAAGTTCTTC
-	-	TRBJ2-2	TRBV3-1	CASSQVGGTNTGELFF	TGTGCCAGCAGCCAAGTTGGCGGCACGAACACCGGGGAGCTGTTTTTT
-	few	TRBJ2-1	TRBV24-1	CATSGMNNEQFF	TGTGCCACCAGCGGGATGAACAATGAGCAGTTCTTC
TRBD2	many	TRBJ2-1	TRBV7-2	CASSLRRGGEQFF	TGTGCCAGCAGCTTAAGGCGGGGGGGCGAGCAGTTCTTC
-	-	TRBJ1-4	TRBV16	CASTSAWQLNEKLFF	TGTGCCAGCACCTCAGCGTGGCAGCTTAATGAAAAACTGTTTTTT
-	-	TRBJ1-1	TRBV28	CASSFLLLEDRPRGEAFF	TGTGCCAGCAGTTTTCTCTTGCTTGAAGACAGGCCGAGGGGTGAAGCTTTCTTT
-	-	TRBJ2-5	TRBV5-1	CASSPDPGTQYF	TGCGCCAGCTCCCCGGACCCTGGGACCCAGTACTTC
TRBD2	-	TRBJ2-2	TRBV4-3	CASSPGTSENTGELFF	TGCGCCAGCAGCCCCGGGACTAGCGAAAACACCGGGGAGCTGTTTTTT
-	many	TRBJ2-1	TRBV18	CASSLEVPRVNEQFF	TGTGCCAGCTCACTAGAAGTCCCGAGGGTCAATGAGCAGTTCTTC
TRBD1	-	TRBJ2-3	TRBV27	CAGSWGQGTDTQYF	TGTGCCGGCAGTTGGGGACAGGGCACAGATACGCAGTATTTT
-	many	TRBJ2-1	TRBV20-1	CSARDRRDEQFF	TGCAGTGCTAGAGATCGAAGGGATGAGCAGTTCTTC
-	many	TRBJ1-2	TRBV5-1	CASSLTANYGYTF	TGCGCCAGCAGCTTGACAGCTAACTATGGCTACACCTTC
TRBD2	-	TRBJ2-7	TRBV4-2	CASSPTRDSGGLSYEQYF	TGTGCCAGCAGCCCTACGAGGGATAGCGGGGGGCTCTCCTACGAGCAGTACTTC
-	many	TRBJ2-7	TRBV12-3/TRBV12-4	CASSLDQGSEQYF	TGTGCCAGCAGTCTAGACCAGGGGTCCGAGCAGTACTTC
TRBD2	many	TRBJ2-5	TRBV6-1	CASSSPLAREETQYF	TGTGCCAGCAGTAGTCCACTAGCGCGCGAGGAGACCCAGTACTTC
TRBD1	few	TRBJ2-7	TRBV19	CASSTYRDRGRYEQYF	TGTGCCAGTAGTACGTACCGGGACAGGGGACGCTACGAGCAGTACTTC
-	-	TRBJ2-1	TRBV6-1	CASSSITDSYNEQFF	TGTGCCAGCAGCTCAATAACCGACTCCTACAATGAGCAGTTCTTC
TRBD2	-	TRBJ2-7	TRBV7-3	CASSRLAGGQDPYEQYF	TGTGCCAGCAGCCGACTAGCGGGGGGGCAGGACCCCTACGAGCAGTACTTC
-	-	TRBJ1-2	TRBV5-4	CASSLDGGPYTF	TGTGCCAGCAGCCTTGACGGAGGCCCCTACACCTTC
-	-	TRBJ1-1	TRBV12-3/TRBV12-4	CASRAVGANTEAFF	TGTGCCAGCAGGGCGGTGGGGGCGAACACTGAAGCTTTCTTT
-	many	TRBJ2-2	TRBV5-1	CASSRWTANTGELFF	TGCGCCAGCAGCAGATGGACAGCTAACACCGGGGAGCTGTTTTTT
TRBD1	-	TRBJ2-1	TRBV15	CATSRDTGQGSYNEQFF	TGTGCCACCAGCAGAGACACGGGACAGGGCTCCTACAATGAGCAGTTCTTC
-	-	TRBJ1-1	TRBV3-1	CASSQYAGLLTEAFF	TGTGCCAGCAGCCAATACGCAGGTTTACTCACTGAAGCTTTCTTT
-	many	TRBJ1-3	TRBV12-3/TRBV12-4	CASEPRGNTIYF	TGTGCCAGCGAGCCTCGTGGAAACACCATATATTTT
TRBD2	many	TRBJ2-7	TRBV5-1	CASSTSLANEQYF	TGCGCCAGCAGCACCTCACTAGCGAATGAGCAGTACTTC
-	-	TRBJ2-3	TRBV10-3	CAISETRGRSTDTQYF	TGTGCCATCAGTGAGACCCGGGGTCGGAGCACAGATACGCAGTATTTT
-	few	TRBJ2-5	TRBV18	CASSPPYERSELETQYF	TGTGCCAGCTCACCACCGTATGAAAGATCTGAATTGGAGACCCAGTACTTC
TRBD2	few	TRBJ2-1	TRBV9	CASSPTSGGPVVDEQFF	TGTGCCAGCAGCCCGACTAGCGGGGGGCCCGTCGTCGATGAGCAGTTCTTC
TRBD1	many	TRBJ1-2	TRBV6-1	CASSEHRGDGYTF	TGTGCCAGCAGTGAACACAGGGGGGATGGCTACACCTTC
-	few	TRBJ2-3	TRBV5-1	CASSLGTGAGGTDTQYF	TGCGCCAGCAGCCTGGGGACGGGGGCTGGAGGCACAGATACGCAGTATTTT
-	many	TRBJ1-1	TRBV2	CASSLPSSTEAFF	TGTGCCAGCAGTCTTCCCTCCAGCACTGAAGCTTTCTTT
-	-	TRBJ2-5	TRBV7-2	CASSPTSNQETQYF	TGTGCCAGCAGCCCAACATCTAACCAAGAGACCCAGTACTTC
TRBD2	many	TRBJ2-3	TRBV28	CASGTSDWADTQYF	TGTGCCAGCGGGACTAGCGATTGGGCAGATACGCAGTATTTT
-	many	TRBJ2-5	TRBV13	CASLPQGSQETQYF	TGTGCCAGCTTACCCCAGGGGAGTCAAGAGACCCAGTACTTC
-	few	TRBJ2-1	TRBV6-4	CASSDWLAGRGEQFF	TGTGCCAGCAGTGACTGGTTAGCGGGCAGGGGTGAGCAGTTCTTC
TRBD2	-	TRBJ2-3	TRBV20-1	CSASNSGGYTDTQYF	TGCAGTGCTAGTAACAGCGGGGGTTACACAGATACGCAGTATTTT
-	-	TRBJ2-5	TRBV11-2	CASSQQAGHQETRYF	TGTGCCAGCAGCCAACAGGCAGGCCATCAAGAGACCCGGTACTTC
TRBD1	many	TRBJ1-5	TRBV20-1	CSATPLDRPGNQPQHF	TGCAGTGCTACACCCCTGGACAGGCCCGGCAATCAGCCCCAGCATTTT
TRBD1	-	TRBJ1-3	TRBV29-1	CSILGQGISGNTIYF	TGCAGCATCTTAGGACAGGGGATCTCTGGAAACACCATATATTTT
-	many	TRBJ2-3	TRBV7-2	CASSLGVTDTQYF	TGTGCCAGCAGCTTAGGGGTCACAGATACGCAGTATTTT
-	many	TRBJ1-1	TRBV12-3/TRBV12-4	CASSISQGNTEAFF	TGTGCCAGCAGCATCTCGCAGGGGAACACTGAAGCTTTCTTT
TRBD2	many	TRBJ2-7	TRBV20-1	CSARARTSGGSFSYEQYF	TGCAGTGCTAGGGCCCGGACTAGCGGGGGCTCCTTCTCCTACGAGCAGTACTTC
-	many	TRBJ2-5	TRBV7-9	CASSSRETQYF	TGTGCCAGCAGCTCGCGGGAGACCCAGTACTTC
TRBD1	few	TRBJ1-3	TRBV20-1	CSARDRESGNTIYF	TGCAGTGCTAGGGACAGGGAATCCGGAAACACCATATATTTT
-	-	TRBJ2-3	TRBV12-3/TRBV12-4	CASSLEGGANTQYF	TGTGCCAGCAGTTTAGAAGGGGGAGCGAATACGCAGTATTTT
-	-	TRBJ1-2	TRBV12-3/TRBV12-4	CASSRDKGGGYTF	TGTGCCAGCAGTCGGGACAAGGGAGGAGGCTACACCTTC